Listed below are T cell receptor beta chains from one sample, sequenced in a study of molecular identifiers for immune sequencing clone quantification. MiXCR was run by TCRdb on the PCR reads, yielding one entry per CDR3 protein. Of a few hundred thousand distinct CDR3 sequences listed, less than 30% are singletons. The sample taken for sequencing was naive CD8+ T cells from blood, with Jurkat cell RNA spiked in. The receptors shown here come from a human donor in good health. Some libraries in this study had Jurkat cell RNA spiked in. Both conserved end residues are part of each CDR3. A D gene is named only where the DNA matches it firmly. Clone size is stated in some rows and not others, as once, few, many or a class when expanded.

j_call | v_call | clone_size | d_call | cdr3_nt | cdr3_aa
TRBJ2-3 | TRBV6-2/TRBV6-3 | many | - | TGTGCCAGCAGTACCCCTCACCATCGGCGCACAGATACGCAGTATTTT | CASSTPHHRRTDTQYF
TRBJ2-7 | TRBV28 | many | TRBD2 | TGTGCCAGCAGTTCCCCCCGGACTAGCGACTACGAGCAGTACTTC | CASSSPRTSDYEQYF
TRBJ2-3 | TRBV12-3/TRBV12-4 | - | TRBD2 | TGTGCCAGCAGTTGGGGTCGTGTAGCGGGGGGGCCAGATACGCAGTATTTT | CASSWGRVAGGPDTQYF
TRBJ2-7 | TRBV10-3 | - | - | TGTGCCATCTCCCTCGCGGGGGCCCAGGGGTCCTACGAGCAGTACTTC | CAISLAGAQGSYEQYF
TRBJ2-3 | TRBV7-9 | many | TRBD2 | TGTGCCAGCAGCTTAGCGCGGGGTAGCGGGGGCACAGATACGCAGTATTTT | CASSLARGSGGTDTQYF
TRBJ2-7 | TRBV7-2 | - | - | TGTGCCAGCAGCTCAGAATTCGTTTACGAGCAGTACTTC | CASSSEFVYEQYF
TRBJ2-7 | TRBV19 | - | - | TGTGCCAGTAGTATCGGGGGTGTCCCCTACGAGCAGTACTTC | CASSIGGVPYEQYF
TRBJ2-5 | TRBV7-9 | - | - | TGTGCCAGCAGCTTCCCCAGACGAGAGGAGACCCAGTACTTC | CASSFPRREETQYF
TRBJ2-5 | TRBV9 | - | - | TGTGCCAGCAGCCGCGGCGATACAGGAGAGACCCAGTACTTC | CASSRGDTGETQYF
TRBJ2-5 | TRBV4-1 | - | TRBD1 | TGCGCCAGCAGCCCACTATTCGACAGGGTAGGGGAAGAGACCCAGTACTTC | CASSPLFDRVGEETQYF
TRBJ2-7 | TRBV6-2/TRBV6-3 | many | TRBD1 | TGTGCCAGCAGCTACAGGGGGGACCACTGGGAGCAGTACTTC | CASSYRGDHWEQYF
TRBJ2-2 | TRBV7-9 | many | TRBD1 | TGTGCCAGCAGCACACCGGGACAGGACACCGGGGAGCTGTTTTTT | CASSTPGQDTGELFF
TRBJ2-1 | TRBV13 | - | - | TGTGCCAGCAGCTTCGAACAGGGTAGGACCCACGGTTACAATGAGCAGTTCTTC | CASSFEQGRTHGYNEQFF
TRBJ2-2 | TRBV28 | few | - | TGTGCCAGCAGTTTTCTTGCCGGGCGGCCCTGGCCCGGGGAGCTGTTTTTT | CASSFLAGRPWPGELFF
TRBJ2-7 | TRBV20-1 | - | - | TGCAGTGCTCCCGTGCTGGCGGGTGACTCGTTTGTCAACGAGCAGTACTTC | CSAPVLAGDSFVNEQYF
TRBJ2-7 | TRBV20-1 | - | - | TGCAGTGTGATTCCCGAGACGGCTTCCTACGAGCAGTACTTC | CSVIPETASYEQYF
TRBJ1-5 | TRBV6-6 | - | - | TGTGCCAGCCTTGACAGCGGAGGCAGCAATCAGCCCCAGCATTTT | CASLDSGGSNQPQHF
TRBJ2-7 | TRBV4-3 | - | TRBD1 | TGCGCCAGCAGCCAGAGCCGGGACAGGGAGTACGAGCAGTACTTC | CASSQSRDREYEQYF
TRBJ2-5 | TRBV19 | many | - | TGTGCCAGTAGGAGCGGTCCCCAAGAGACCCAGTACTTC | CASRSGPQETQYF
TRBJ2-1 | TRBV4-1 | few | - | TGCGCCAGCAGCCCCGGGCCTCTGGGCAATGAGCAGTTCTTC | CASSPGPLGNEQFF
TRBJ1-1 | TRBV7-8 | many | - | TGTGCCACCTCTCTCTTAGGAGAAGCTTTCTTT | CATSLLGEAFF
TRBJ2-7 | TRBV7-9 | - | TRBD2 | TGTGCCAGCAGCCCCGGGGAAGGACTAGCGGCCTACGAGCAGTACTTC | CASSPGEGLAAYEQYF
TRBJ2-3 | TRBV6-1 | - | - | TGTGCCAGCAGTGAATGGATAGATACGAAGTATTTT | CASSEWIDTKYF
TRBJ1-5 | TRBV12-3/TRBV12-4 | many | - | TGTGCCAGCAGCCCCGAATCGGGACGTCGGTATCAGCCCCAGCATTTT | CASSPESGRRYQPQHF
TRBJ1-1 | TRBV28 | - | - | TGTGCCAGCAGATCCGGCAGGGCGGGGGAGGGAGCTTTCTTT | CASRSGRAGEGAFF
TRBJ2-7 | TRBV2 | - | - | TGTGCCAGCAGTGGGTACAGGAACTCCTACGAGCAGTACTTC | CASSGYRNSYEQYF
TRBJ1-6 | TRBV11-2 | few | - | TGTGCCAGCGGACGTAGTCAACACGGGGATAATTCACCCCTCCACTTT | CASGRSQHGDNSPLHF
TRBJ1-5 | TRBV20-1 | - | - | TGCAGTGGGAAGGATCAGGGAGACTGTCAGCCCCAGCATTTT | CSGKDQGDCQPQHF
TRBJ2-7 | TRBV14 | many | TRBD1 | TGTGCCAGCAGCCAAGCTCAGGGGGCCTACGAGCAGTACTTC | CASSQAQGAYEQYF
TRBJ1-5 | TRBV12-3/TRBV12-4 | - | TRBD1 | TGTGCCAGCAGCTCTCGACAGGGGAATCAGCCCCGGCATTTT | CASSSRQGNQPRHF
TRBJ1-6 | TRBV19 | - | - | TGTGCCAGTAGTATCGCCGGGATTAATCCACCCCTCCACTTT | CASSIAGINPPLHF